Below, 27 T cell receptor beta chains from the same sample are listed, as sequenced in a study of blood T cell repertoires in COVID-19. The method was immunoSEQ multiplex PCR; TCRdb's version includes in-frame clones alone and lacks a portion of them. The sample consists of about 68,000 clones, 87% of them appearing once. The specimen sequenced was peripheral blood. Receptors originate from a woman aged 45-59 years with COVID-19, enrolled during active disease.

The chain combines TRBV5-1 with TRBJ2-7; a possible D gene is TRBD2 (7 bases). Between the trimmed V and J ends, which lost 4 bases and 5 bases, there was a span of 13 bases. Germline V gives CDR1 SGHRS, CDR2 YFSETQ. The CDR3 runs 13 residues. In DNA form, the CDR3 reads TGCGCCAGCAGCCGAGGGGGGGTCCACGAGCAGTACTTC. It codes for CASSRGGVHEQYF.

This clone was detected only a few times. The V call is TRBV18, the J call TRBJ2-7; possible D gene TRBD1, 6 bases. CDR3 length equals 16 residues. V gave up 3 bases and J gave up 0 bases, with 15 bases separating them. Germline V gene data show CDR1 as KGHSH and CDR2 as LQKENI. CDR3 DNA: TGTGCCAGCTCACCGCGTCCCGGGACACCCTCCTACGAGCAGTACTTC. Translation: CASSPRPGTPSYEQYF.

The rearrangement uses TRBV28 and TRBJ2-7; maybe TRBD2 (6 bases). Trimming removed 7 bases from V and 1 base from J, with 8 bases in between. Germline CDR1 MDHEN, CDR2 SYDVKM. The CDR3 has 12 residues. The CDR3 reads CASKEGSYEQYF. As DNA, the CDR3 is TGTGCCAGCAAGGAGGGTTCCTACGAGCAGTACTTC.

The V and J genes are TRBV2 and TRBJ2-1, with D maybe TRBD2 (6 bases). Trimming took off 8 bases at V and 5 bases at J, with 7 bases between the two ends. CDR1 and CDR2 from the germline V gene are SNHLY and FYNNEI. This CDR3 spans 11 amino acids. The CDR3 region is CASGTDNEQFF. CDR3 DNA: TGTGCCAGCGGGACTGACAATGAGCAGTTCTTC. The full variable domain, with the rest looked up from reference TRBV2 and TRBJ2-1, is EPEVTQTPSHQVTQMGQEVILRCVPISNHLYFYWYRQILGQKVEFLVSFYNNEISEKSEIFDDQFSVERPDGSNFTLKIRSTKLEDSAMYFCASGTDNEQFFGPGTRLTVL.

The V call is TRBV28, the J call TRBJ2-2; the D gene is possibly TRBD2 (5 bases). The V end was cut by 4 bases, the J end by 6 bases, with 9 bases between. The germline CDR1 and CDR2 sequences are MDHEN and SYDVKM. The CDR3 has 13 residues. This CDR3 is CASSSTGAGELFF. In DNA form, the CDR3 reads TGTGCCAGCAGTTCTACCGGGGCCGGGGAGCTGTTTTTT.

The J gene is TRBJ2-2, the V gene TRBV28; no firm D call. This CDR3 has 14 amino acids. V lost 2 bases and J 3 bases, leaving 7 bases between the germline ends. The germline V gene has CDR1 MDHEN and CDR2 SYDVKM. The CDR3 sequence: CASSLGHYTGELFF. As DNA, the CDR3 is TGTGCCAGCAGTTTAGGGCATTACACCGGGGAGCTGTTTTTT.

The V call is TRBV5-1, the J call TRBJ2-5; D perhaps matches TRBD1 (6 bases). The CDR3 spans 14 residues. CDR1 SGHRS and CDR2 YFSETQ come from the germline V gene. Trimming took off 4 bases at V and 6 bases at J, with 16 bases between the two ends. The CDR3 reads CASSLHRDQKTQYF. Written as DNA, the CDR3 is TGCGCCAGCAGCCTTCACAGGGACCAGAAGACCCAGTACTTC.

J is TRBJ2-7 and V is TRBV28; 11 bases map to TRBD2. V lost 2 bases to trimming and J lost 3 bases; unmatched junction nucleotides: 0. CDR3 length: 14 residues. Germline-derived CDR1 and CDR2 are MDHEN and SYDVKM. The CDR3 region is CASSLLAGGYEQYF. The CDR3 DNA is TGTGCCAGCAGTTTACTAGCGGGAGGCTACGAGCAGTACTTC.

This chain joins TRBV11-2 and TRBJ2-5; 8 nucleotides match TRBD1. V gave up 0 bases and J gave up 3 bases; unmatched junction bases: 3. The germline V gene encodes CDR1 SGHAT and CDR2 FQNNGV. The length of the CDR3 is 15 residues. The CDR3 DNA follows: TGTGCCAGCAGCTTAGACGGGACAGGCGAAGAGACCCAGTACTTC. Its protein is CASSLDGTGEETQYF.

The rearrangement joins TRBV9 to TRBJ2-3; 9 bases map to TRBD2. The CDR3 loop spans 17 amino acids. J gave up 0 bases and V 4 bases, and 9 bases lay outside the gene matches. In germline, CDR1 is SGDLS, CDR2 YYNGEE. The CDR3 region has the DNA TGTGCCAGCAGCCGCCTCCCAACTAGCGGGAGCACAGATACGCAGTATTTT. It codes for CASSRLPTSGSTDTQYF.

The chain links TRBV5-1 to TRBJ1-2; D gene ambiguous. The CDR3 loop spans 14 amino acids. The germline V gene encodes CDR1 SGHRS and CDR2 YFSETQ. Trimming cost V 0 bases and J 8 bases, with 14 bases left between them. The CDR3 reads CASSLVGDPVGYTF. CDR3 bases: TGCGCCAGCAGCTTGGTGGGAGATCCAGTGGGCTACACCTTC.

The chain recombines TRBV28 with TRBJ2-3; D gene uncertain. Germline V gives CDR1 MDHEN, CDR2 SYDVKM. V lost 4 bases to trimming and J lost 2 bases, with 13 bases between them. This CDR3 has 15 amino acids. The CDR3 DNA reads as TGTGCCAGCAGTTCCAGGTGGCTATACACAGATACGCAGTATTTT. Amino acids: CASSSRWLYTDTQYF.

This clone was seen a single time. V usage is TRBV7-2 and J usage is TRBJ2-1; D might be TRBD1 (6 bases). This CDR3 contains 17 residues. Germline V gene sequence: CDR1 SGHTA, CDR2 FQGNSA. V was cut by 1 base and J by 4 bases, with 17 bases left in between. In DNA form, the CDR3 reads TGTGCCAGCAGCTTAGTCCCCAGGGGACGAGGGTACAATGAGCAGTTCTTC. Its protein product is CASSLVPRGRGYNEQFF. Using reference TRBV7-2 and TRBJ2-1 for the parts outside the CDR3, the full variable domain is GAGVSQSPSNKVTEKGKDVELRCDPISGHTALYWYRQSLGQGLEFLIYFQGNSAPDKSGLPSDRFSAERTGGSVSTLTIQRTQQEDSAVYLCASSLVPRGRGYNEQFFGPGTRLTVL.

The J gene is TRBJ2-5, the V gene TRBV27; D is unclear. The germline gives CDR1 MNHEY, CDR2 SMNVEV (reference sequence). Trimming shortened V by 6 bases and J by 4 bases, and 24 bases separated the two germline ends. The CDR3 is 17 amino acids. CDR3 nucleotide sequence: TGTGCCAGCAGCCATTTTGACTTAAGAAGTGGTGGAGAGACCCAGTACTTC. This encodes CASSHFDLRSGGETQYF.

This clone was recorded a few times. The chain carries TRBV6-2 or TRBV6-3 and TRBJ1-1; tentative D call: TRBD1 (5 bases). CDR3 length equals 17 residues. V lost 2 bases and J 0 bases, leaving 16 bases between the germline ends. From germline, CDR1 is MNHEY and CDR2 SVGEGT. DNA of the CDR3: TGTGCCAGCAGTTACACGCAGGGCACCTTTATGAACACTGAAGCTTTCTTT. Translated: CASSYTQGTFMNTEAFF.

The rearrangement joins TRBV9 to TRBJ2-1, with 12 bases matching TRBD2. V shed 3 bases, J shed 7 bases, and the junction held 5 bases outside the gene matches. The CDR3 totals 15 residues. The V gene's germline CDR1 is SGDLS and CDR2 YYNGEE. DNA of the CDR3: TGTGCCAGCAGCGCCCCCGGACTAGCGGGAAATGAGCAGTTCTTC. It encodes CASSAPGLAGNEQFF. Full variable domain (remainder filled in from reference TRBV9 and TRBJ2-1): DSGVTQTPKHLITATGQRVTLRCSPRSGDLSVYWYQQSLDQGLQFLIQYYNGEERAKGNILERFSAQQFPDLHSELNLSSLELGDSALYFCASSAPGLAGNEQFFGPGTRLTVL.

The V gene is TRBV7-2, the J gene TRBJ2-2, with 9 bases that match TRBD2. CDR1 and CDR2 (germline): SGHTA, FQGNSA. The CDR3 runs to 16 residues. The junction had 3 bases not matched to a gene; V was cut back by 0 bases and J by 4 bases. The CDR3 region has the DNA TGTGCCAGCAGCTTAGCCCTAGCGGGAAGCACCGGGGAGCTGTTTTTT. Encoded protein: CASSLALAGSTGELFF.

This clone showed up just a few times. This rearrangement joins TRBV29-1 to TRBJ2-2; 7 bases are a match to TRBD1. CDR3 length equals 13 residues. Germline V gene lookup returns CDR1 SQVTM and CDR2 ANQGSEA. V shed 6 bases and J 0 bases; nucleotides not matched to a gene: 1. The CDR3 here is CSVDRANTGELFF. The CDR3 coding sequence is TGCAGCGTCGACAGGGCGAACACCGGGGAGCTGTTTTTT.

This chain links TRBV2 with TRBJ2-5; a weak D match, TRBD2 (5 bases). Trimming shortened V by 8 bases and J by 2 bases, and 9 bases separated the two germline ends. CDR1 and CDR2 (germline): SNHLY, FYNNEI. The CDR3 consists of 12 residues. The CDR3, as DNA: TGTGCCAGCCGGACTGAACAAGAGACCCAGTACTTC. It translates to CASRTEQETQYF.

This chain uses TRBV10-1 with TRBJ2-3; tentatively, D is TRBD2 (6 bases). The V end lost 3 bases, the J end lost 0 bases, and 10 bases lay between the germline ends. CDR3 size: 15 residues. Germline CDR1 is WNHNN and CDR2 is SYGVQD (reference sequence). The CDR3 here is CASSDPSESTDTQYF. As DNA, the CDR3 is TGCGCCAGCAGTGATCCTAGCGAGAGCACAGATACGCAGTATTTT.

This clone was observed once. In nucleotides, the CDR3 is TGTGCCAGCTCTCTACTGAAGGGGGGCACAGATACGCAGTATTTT. This translates into CASSLLKGGTDTQYF. The rearrangement links TRBV6-6 to TRBJ2-3; a weak D match, TRBD1 (6 bases). CDR3 length equals 15 residues. Trimming took off 8 bases at V and 1 base at J, with 16 bases between the two ends. Germline V CDR1 and CDR2: MNHNY, SVGAGI (reference sequence).

The chain has TRBV18 and TRBJ2-2; TRBD1 might be the D (6 bases). Trimming left V 1 base short and J 7 bases short, with 13 bases between. There are 15 residues in the CDR3. In germline, CDR1 is KGHSH, CDR2 LQKENI. CDR3 nucleotides: TGTGCCAGCTCACCACATGGGGAGACAGGCGGGGAGCTGTTTTTT. Translated, it gives CASSPHGETGGELFF.

This clone was seen more than once but under ten times. The chain combines TRBV7-2 with TRBJ1-1, with D perhaps matching TRBD1 (5 bases). Trimming shortened V by 6 bases and J by 3 bases, and 17 bases separated the two germline ends. Germline CDR1 SGHTA, CDR2 FQGNSA. CDR3 length: 15 amino acids. CDR3 loop: CASRWQGLGDTEAFF. Here the CDR3 DNA reads TGTGCCAGCAGGTGGCAGGGCTTAGGGGACACTGAAGCTTTCTTT.

The chain is built from TRBV5-4 and TRBJ2-7; D is unresolved. The CDR3 is 13 residues long. The germline V gene has CDR1 SGHNT and CDR2 YYREEE (reference sequence). V lost 0 bases, J lost 5 bases, and 9 bases lay in between. The CDR3: CASSLELRDEQYF. CDR3 nucleotide sequence: TGTGCCAGCAGCTTGGAGCTTCGGGACGAGCAGTACTTC.

The chain recombines TRBV28 with TRBJ2-3, with a weak D call TRBD1 (7 bases). V was trimmed by 3 bases and J by 3 bases, leaving 13 bases between them. CDR1 and CDR2 from the germline V gene are MDHEN and SYDVKM. CDR3 length: 15 residues. The CDR3 DNA reads TGTGCCAGCAGTTTTGGGCAGGGGGGTACAGATACGCAGTATTTT. Its protein is CASSFGQGGTDTQYF.

This chain links TRBV25-1 with TRBJ2-2; maybe TRBD1 (6 bases). Trimming pared 5 bases from V and 4 bases from J, leaving 17 bases between. The CDR3 sequence is 16 residues long. Germline assignment: CDR1 MGHDK and CDR2 SYGVNS. The DNA for the CDR3 is TGTGCCAGCAGTCCGGACAGCCTAGGGACCACCGGGGAGCTGTTTTTT. It encodes CASSPDSLGTTGELFF. Looking up the rest from reference TRBV25-1 and TRBJ2-2 gives the full variable domain: EADIYQTPRYLVIGTGKKITLECSQTMGHDKMYWYQQDPGMELHLIHYSYGVNSTEKGDLSSESTVSRIRTEHFPLTLESARPSHTSQYLCASSPDSLGTTGELFFGEGSRLTVL.

The V and J genes are TRBV30 and TRBJ2-7, with D perhaps matching TRBD2 (5 bases). CDR1 is GTSNPN, CDR2 SVGIG, per germline (reference sequence). V was pared by 3 bases and J by 0 bases, with 12 bases between. The CDR3 totals 14 residues. Written as DNA, the CDR3 is TGTGCCTGGAGGGCGGGTCTATACTCCTACGAGCAGTACTTC. Its protein is CAWRAGLYSYEQYF. The variable domain in full, with the rest retrieved from reference TRBV30 and TRBJ2-7, is SQTIHQWPATLVQPVGSPLSLECTVEGTSNPNLYWYRQAAGRGLQLLFYSVGIGQISSEVPQNLSASRPQDRQFILSSKKLLLSDSGFYLCAWRAGLYSYEQYFGPGTRLTVT.